Below, 27 T cell receptor beta chains from the same sample are listed, as sequenced in a study of CD8 T cells in ankylosing spondylitis. The study, taken as a whole, reports: Seemingly characteristic of ankylosing spondylitis blood was a TCR beta motif consisting of under 10 highly homologous variants.

Using its own MiXCR run on the 5' RACE reads, TCRdb lists one record per CDR3 protein. The sample lists 200,000 to 250,000 distinct CDR3 sequences; around 17% were seen once. No antigen is known for these receptors. The sample comprised blood, either unsorted or a sorted T cell fraction (not recorded which). These receptors were obtained from a male donor with ankylosing spondylitis.

This clonotype has a count of ten or more. The chain uses TRBV27 and TRBJ2-3; 10 bases map to TRBD2. V dropped 5 bases and J dropped 1; count of bases not matched to a gene: 3. This CDR3 region has 15 residues. Germline CDR1 MNHEY, CDR2 SMNVEV (reference sequence). The CDR3 loop reads CASSELAGGTDTQYF. The CDR3 DNA sequence: TGTGCCAGCAGTGAGCTAGCGGGGGGCACAGATACGCAGTATTTT.

The CDR3 DNA sequence: TGTGCCACCAATACCGGGACAGGGGACACCGGGGAGCTGTTTTTT. Translated: CATNTGTGDTGELFF. The V call is TRBV24-1, the J call TRBJ2-2, with 10 bases identical to TRBD1. Germline V gene lookup returns CDR1 KGHDR and CDR2 SFDVKD. The junction had 5 bases not matched to a gene; V was cut back by 8 bases and J by 3 bases. The CDR3 has 15 amino acids.

This clonotype was counted only a few times. The gene calls are TRBV12-3 or TRBV12-4 and TRBJ1-2, with a weak D call TRBD1 (6 bases). CDR3 size: 17 residues. Trimming left V 3 bases short and J 3 bases short, with 20 bases between. CDR3 DNA: TGTGCCAGCAGTTTCGGACCCGGGACATCGGCCGACTATGGCTACACCTTC. Translating it yields CASSFGPGTSADYGYTF.

This chain uses TRBV9 with TRBJ1-6, with 9 bases identical to TRBD1. This CDR3 spans 14 amino acids. Per the germline V gene, CDR1 is SGDLS and CDR2 is YYNGEE. Trimming at V came to 4 bases and at J to 6 bases, leaving 2 bases not matched to a gene. The CDR3 reads CASSRTGANSPLHF. The DNA of the CDR3 is TGTGCCAGCAGCCGGACAGGGGCTAATTCACCCCTCCACTTT.

This clonotype was detected only a few times. The V call is TRBV12-3 or TRBV12-4, the J call TRBJ1-2; D gene ambiguous. Trimming cost V 6 bases and J 5 bases, with 19 bases left between them. The CDR3 is 15 residues long. CDR3: CASRSLDLVDYGYTF. In DNA form, the CDR3 reads TGTGCCAGCAGATCTCTGGACCTAGTCGATTATGGCTACACCTTC.

This clonotype was found a few times. The gene calls are TRBV27 and TRBJ2-7; 7 nucleotides agree with TRBD2. The ends lost 4 bases at V and 3 bases at J; junction bases unmatched: 3. The CDR3 is 13 amino acids. Germline values: CDR1 MNHEY, CDR2 SMNVEV (reference sequence). Here the CDR3 DNA reads TGTGCCAGCAGTTGGGGACTAAGCTACGAGCAGTACTTC. Translation: CASSWGLSYEQYF.

This clonotype was found a few times. The chain carries TRBV4-3 and TRBJ2-1; 9 bases are a match to TRBD2. This CDR3 contains 19 residues. The germline gives CDR1 LGHNA, CDR2 YSLEER. J was trimmed by 7 bases and V by 3 bases; bases with no gene match: 19. Here the CDR3 reads CASSQHYRGAGGRINEQFF. CDR3 nucleotide sequence: TGCGCCAGCAGCCAGCACTATAGGGGTGCGGGAGGGCGGATTAATGAGCAGTTCTTC.

This clonotype was detected a few times. This sequence joins TRBV29-1 and TRBJ2-5; 12 bases match TRBD2. The CDR3 sequence is 15 residues long. Germline CDR1 SQVTM, CDR2 ANQGSEA. V gave up 7 bases and J gave up 1 base; unmatched junction bases: 7. As DNA, the CDR3 is TGCAGCGCCCCGACTAGCGGGAGTCCCCAAGAGACCCAGTACTTC. Encoded protein: CSAPTSGSPQETQYF.

A word on this clonotype: One junction end does not reproduce the germline sequence, and a read error may be involved. The chain recombines TRBV3-1 with TRBJ2-1, with 13 bases identical to TRBD2. The CDR3 is 17 amino acids. Germline lookup yields CDR1 LGHDT and CDR2 YNNKEL (reference sequence). This chain's CDR3 is CAISPGLAGVGWNEQFF. The CDR3 DNA reads as TGTGCCATCAGCCCCGGACTAGCGGGAGTAGGGTGGAATGAGCAGTTCTTC.

This clonotype was seen a few times. The chain recombines TRBV12-3 or TRBV12-4 with TRBJ2-5; tentative D call: TRBD2 (5 bases). V lost 5 bases and J 3 bases, leaving 13 bases between the germline ends. The CDR3 is made up of 14 amino acids. The CDR3 region is CASSNLEAEETQYF. CDR3 bases: TGTGCCAGCAGTAACTTGGAAGCGGAAGAGACCCAGTACTTC.

In this sample, this clonotype is medium-sized (0.01 to 0.1%). The chain joins TRBV13 to TRBJ2-3; 7 bases line up with TRBD2. This CDR3 has 16 residues. Unmatched junction bases numbered 8, after V lost 3 bases and J lost 2 bases. CDR1 and CDR2 (germline): PRHDT, FYEKMQ (reference sequence). CDR3 loop: CASSFQWRGITDTQYF. DNA of the CDR3: TGTGCCAGCAGCTTTCAGTGGCGGGGGATCACAGATACGCAGTATTTT.

The CDR3 sequence: CASRRGTSDSEEQYF. CDR3 DNA sequence: TGTGCCAGCAGAAGAGGGACTAGCGATTCGGAAGAGCAGTACTTC. The chain is built from TRBV5-4 and TRBJ2-7; 10 bases line up with TRBD2. Germline V gene lookup returns CDR1 SGHNT and CDR2 YYREEE (reference sequence). The CDR3 is 15 amino acids. V shed 5 bases, J shed 7 bases, and the junction held 12 bases outside the gene matches.

This chain links TRBV12-3 or TRBV12-4 with TRBJ2-1; 10 positions match TRBD2. V lost 5 bases, J lost 4 bases, and 8 bases stayed unmatched. This CDR3 comprises 16 residues. The DNA for the CDR3 is TGTGCCAGCAGTCCTAGCGGGAGCGGGGAATACAATGAGCAGTTCTTC. Residues: CASSPSGSGEYNEQFF.

The chain has TRBV12-3 or TRBV12-4 and TRBJ2-5, with D perhaps matching TRBD1 (6 bases). The V end lost 5 bases, the J end lost 4 bases, and 17 bases lay between the germline ends. The CDR3 is 15 amino acids. The CDR3 DNA reads as TGTGCCAGCAGTCCCCGGACCCAGGGGACAGAGACCCAGTACTTC. Protein: CASSPRTQGTETQYF.

This clonotype was detected only a few times. The chain is built from TRBV7-9 and TRBJ1-1; no clear D. Trimming removed 5 bases from V and 4 bases from J, with 17 bases in between. This CDR3 is 15 amino acids long. Germline V CDR1 and CDR2: SEHNR, FQNEAQ (reference sequence). The CDR3 loop is CASSLIAGSFTEAFF. DNA of the CDR3: TGTGCCAGCAGCCTGATAGCGGGGAGCTTCACTGAAGCTTTCTTT.

The chain links TRBV27 to TRBJ2-7; D not certain. This CDR3 is 14 amino acids long. Looked up from germline, CDR1 is MNHEY and CDR2 is SMNVEV (reference sequence). V was pared by 8 bases and J by 2 bases, with 16 bases between. In DNA, the CDR3 is TGTGCCAGCTCGGGTTGGGTAGAACCCTACGAGCAGTACTTC. The encoded protein is CASSGWVEPYEQYF.

In this sample, this clonotype turned up a few times. This rearrangement joins TRBV10-1 to TRBJ2-3; D remains unclear. The length of the CDR3 is 15 residues. CDR1 WNHNN and CDR2 SYGVQD come from the germline V gene (reference sequence). The V and J ends lost 0 bases and 2 bases respectively, with 9 bases between them. The CDR3 here is CASSESVPSTDTQYF. The CDR3 coding sequence is TGCGCCAGCAGTGAGTCGGTGCCTTCCACAGATACGCAGTATTTT.

The chain employs TRBV29-1 and TRBJ1-1, with a weak D call TRBD1 (5 bases). The CDR3 runs 10 residues. The germline gives CDR1 SQVTM, CDR2 ANQGSEA. Between the trimmed V and J ends, which lost 5 bases and 5 bases, there was a span of 6 bases. The CDR3 region is CSVWGTEAFF. The CDR3, as DNA: TGCAGCGTTTGGGGGACTGAAGCTTTCTTT.

The chain combines TRBV10-3 with TRBJ2-5; TRBD1 matches at 7 bases. V shed 4 bases and J 0 bases; nucleotides not matched to a gene: 14. The CDR3 consists of 18 residues. Germline V gives CDR1 ENHRY, CDR2 SYGVKD. For the CDR3, the DNA is TGTGCCATCAGTGCTCTCCCCACAGGGGAGAGATACCAAGAGACCCAGTACTTC. Protein product: CAISALPTGERYQETQYF.

As to this clonotype: Just one base apart from a much larger clone, this may be a read error. CDR3 DNA: TGTGCCAGCAGTCCACAGACTAGCGGGATTAGGAATAAGCAGTTCTTC. Encoded protein: CASSPQTSGIRNKQFF. V gene TRBV12-3 or TRBV12-4 combines with J gene TRBJ2-1, with 11 nucleotides matching TRBD2. CDR3 length equals 16 residues. Germline trimming cut 5 bases from V and 11 bases from J; bases unmatched to any gene: 14.

This rearrangement joins TRBV27 to TRBJ2-1, with 10 bases matching TRBD2. Germline V CDR1 and CDR2: MNHEY, SMNVEV (reference sequence). CDR3 length: 15 amino acids. V shed 7 bases, J shed 3 bases, and the junction held 6 bases outside the gene matches. CDR3 amino acids: CASTPGTSVYNEQFF. For the CDR3, the DNA is TGTGCCAGCACCCCCGGGACTAGCGTCTACAATGAGCAGTTCTTC.

This clonotype has only a few counts. The chain couples TRBV7-8 to TRBJ2-1; a possible D gene is TRBD2 (5 bases). The CDR3 contains 16 residues. From germline, CDR1 is SGHVS and CDR2 FQNEAQ. Trimming left V 0 bases short and J 4 bases short, with 13 bases between. This CDR3 reads CASSLATGVGYNEQFF. Here the CDR3 DNA reads TGTGCCAGCAGCTTAGCGACCGGGGTTGGATACAATGAGCAGTTCTTC.

The gene calls are TRBV4-1 and TRBJ2-1; the D is unclear. V lost 0 bases to trimming and J lost 6 bases, with 18 bases between them. The CDR3 is 17 residues long. Germline V CDR1 and CDR2: MGHRA, YSYEKL. As DNA, the CDR3 is TGCGCCAGCAGCCAAGAAGGTCACACCGGCCCTAGCAATGAGCAGTTCTTC. Amino acids: CASSQEGHTGPSNEQFF.

The chain has TRBV29-1 and TRBJ2-7; a possible D gene is TRBD2 (5 bases). The ends were cut back, 1 base at V and 2 bases at J, with 9 bases in the middle. Germline lookup yields CDR1 SQVTM and CDR2 ANQGSEA. The CDR3 runs to 13 residues. CDR3 residues: CSVEGPRAYEQYF. DNA for the CDR3: TGCAGCGTTGAAGGCCCGCGGGCCTACGAGCAGTACTTC.

This clonotype was counted many times. The rearrangement links TRBV7-3 to TRBJ2-3; tentative D call: TRBD1 (5 bases). Trimming cost V 4 bases and J 4 bases, with 9 bases left between them. Germline CDR1 SGHTA, CDR2 FQGTGA. The CDR3 is 13 amino acids. The chain's CDR3 is CASSSIGADTQYF. CDR3 sequence (DNA): TGTGCCAGCAGCTCCATAGGGGCAGATACGCAGTATTTT.

This clonotype was observed a handful of times. The chain employs TRBV14 and TRBJ2-7; D not certain. The CDR3 contains 13 residues. V was shortened by 4 bases and J by 1 base, with 8 bases between the two germline ends. Germline V gene data show CDR1 as SGHDN and CDR2 as FVKESK. This CDR3 is CASSLRVSYEQYF. The CDR3, as DNA: TGTGCCAGCAGCCTCCGAGTTTCCTACGAGCAGTACTTC.

This chain joins TRBV7-9 and TRBJ2-7, with 9 bases matching TRBD1. The CDR3 consists of 13 residues. Germline V gene sequence: CDR1 SEHNR, CDR2 FQNEAQ (reference sequence). The V segment lost 5 bases and the J segment 6 bases; nucleotides outside the gene matches: 5. CDR3 sequence reads: CASSPGQGREQYF. The DNA for the CDR3 is TGTGCCAGCAGCCCGGGACAGGGTCGCGAGCAGTACTTC. The variable domain in full, with the rest retrieved from reference TRBV7-9 and TRBJ2-7, is DTGVSQNPRHKITKRGQNVTFRCDPISEHNRLYWYRQTLGQGPEFLTYFQNEAQLEKSRLLSDRFSAERPKGSFSTLEIQRTEQGDSAMYLCASSPGQGREQYFGPGTRLTVT.